These 32 T cell receptor beta chains were sequenced from one sample in a study of a mutant IDH1 vaccine in newly diagnosed glioma. Clones were read by immunoSEQ multiplex PCR, and TCRdb kept only the in-frame ones, dropping some. The table has around 100,000 clones, over 75% seen once; the top ten hold about 5.2%. The time point was: baseline, week 1 (first vaccination visit). Treatment denoted: pre-vaccination baseline after standard-of-care therapy. Sequencing used PBMCs, obtained from a glioma patient treated with radiotherapy, temozolomide or both. Every receptor here comes from a man in his forties with glioma. Some clones in this sample may be carry-over from other donors' samples.

The chain is built from TRBV5-1 and TRBJ2-1; D is possibly TRBD1 (6 bases). Trimming removed 4 bases at V and 3 bases at J, with 14 bases between. CDR3 length: 15 amino acids. The germline V gene has CDR1 SGHRS and CDR2 YFSETQ. The CDR3 loop is CASSPGDGLYNEQFF. CDR3 coding DNA: TGCGCCAGCAGCCCAGGGGACGGACTCTACAATGAGCAGTTCTTC.

The rearrangement links TRBV13 to TRBJ2-7, with D uncertain. The CDR3 is 13 amino acids. With 5 bases removed from V and 6 bases from J, the gap between germline ends came to 14 bases. The germline V gene has CDR1 PRHDT and CDR2 FYEKMQ (reference sequence). The CDR3 loop reads CASSQPPPSEQYF. Here the CDR3 DNA reads TGTGCCAGCAGCCAACCCCCTCCGTCCGAGCAGTACTTC. The full variable domain, completed using reference TRBV13 and TRBJ2-7, is AAGVIQSPRHLIKEKRETATLKCYPIPRHDTVYWYQQGPGQDPQFLISFYEKMQSDKGSIPDRFSAQQFSDYHSELNMSSLELGDSALYFCASSQPPPSEQYFGPGTRLTVT.

The chain employs TRBV19 and TRBJ1-5, with D unresolved. This CDR3 is built from 13 residues. V shed 4 bases and J shed 5 bases, with 9 bases lying between them. CDR1 is LNHDA and CDR2 is SQIVND in the germline V gene (reference sequence). CDR3 protein: CASSSRRDQPQHF. For the CDR3, the DNA is TGTGCCAGTAGTAGCCGGCGGGATCAGCCCCAGCATTTT.

The chain carries TRBV6-5 and TRBJ1-2; D gene ambiguous. Trimming removed 6 bases at V and 8 bases at J, with 13 bases between. The CDR3 covers 12 residues. Germline V CDR1 and CDR2: MNHEY, SVGAGI. The CDR3 coding sequence is TGTGCCAGCAGAAAGGAAGCGGGAGGCTACACCTTC. Protein sequence: CASRKEAGGYTF.

V is TRBV2 and J is TRBJ1-3; D is ambiguous. V shed 4 bases and J shed 3 bases, with 7 bases lying between them. The germline V gene encodes CDR1 SNHLY and CDR2 FYNNEI. The CDR3 extends over 13 amino acids. Here the CDR3 reads CASSVSVGNTIYF. The CDR3 DNA sequence: TGTGCCAGCAGTGTTTCGGTTGGAAACACCATATATTTT.

The chain joins TRBV4-1 to TRBJ1-6, with 8 bases aligning to TRBD1. The junction had 5 bases not matched to a gene; V was cut back by 3 bases and J by 7 bases. Germline lookup yields CDR1 MGHRA and CDR2 YSYEKL. This CDR3 comprises 15 residues. The CDR3 DNA follows: TGCGCCAGCAGCCAGGTGGACAGGGAGAATTCACCCCTCCACTTT. This encodes CASSQVDRENSPLHF.

The gene calls are TRBV7-6 and TRBJ2-5; 8 positions agree with TRBD2. The CDR3 sequence is 15 residues long. The germline V gene encodes CDR1 SGHVS and CDR2 FNYEAQ. J lost 2 bases, V lost 5 bases, and 7 bases had no gene match. CDR3 nucleotides: TGTGCCAGCAGCCCCGGCGGGGGGCTACAAGAGACCCAGTACTTC. Amino acid sequence: CASSPGGGLQETQYF.

The gene calls are TRBV5-4 and TRBJ2-7; perhaps TRBD2 as D (6 bases). Trimming pared 3 bases from V and 5 bases from J, leaving 15 bases between. This CDR3 is built from 14 residues. Germline V gene sequence: CDR1 SGHNT, CDR2 YYREEE (reference sequence). This chain's CDR3 is CASSSPGGSHEQYF. The DNA of the CDR3 is TGTGCCAGCAGCTCACCCGGGGGAAGCCACGAGCAGTACTTC.

The chain uses TRBV18 and TRBJ1-6, with 8 bases fitting TRBD1. Per germline, CDR1 KGHSH and CDR2 LQKENI. V shed 3 bases, J shed 12 bases, and the junction held 4 bases outside the gene matches. The CDR3 extends over 13 amino acids. The CDR3 sequence is CASSPGQGEPLHF. CDR3 coding DNA: TGTGCCAGCTCACCCGGACAGGGTGAACCCCTCCACTTT.

This rearrangement joins TRBV7-9 to TRBJ1-4; D is ambiguous. Germline lookup yields CDR1 SEHNR and CDR2 FQNEAQ (reference sequence). Trimming removed 0 bases at V and 8 bases at J, with 22 bases between. This CDR3 is 18 amino acids long. This CDR3 is CASSLAVARDLRTEKLFF. The CDR3 nucleotides are TGTGCCAGCAGCTTAGCGGTGGCTCGGGATCTGAGGACGGAAAAACTGTTTTTT.

The genes are TRBV5-1 and TRBJ2-5; TRBD2 matches at 12 bases. This CDR3 spans 16 amino acids. The ends lost 6 bases at V and 5 bases at J; junction bases unmatched: 11. The germline CDR1 and CDR2 sequences are SGHRS and YFSETQ. The DNA for the CDR3 is TGCGCCAGCACCCTGCGGACTAGCGGGGATCGGGAGACCCAGTACTTC. Encoded protein: CASTLRTSGDRETQYF.

The gene calls are TRBV7-9 and TRBJ2-5; 7 nucleotides agree with TRBD1. V gave up 5 bases and J gave up 4 bases; unmatched junction bases: 13. Germline V gene lookup returns CDR1 SEHNR and CDR2 FQNEAQ (reference sequence). The CDR3 runs 16 residues. The CDR3 loop reads CASSNSGTVTGETQYF. CDR3 bases: TGTGCCAGCAGCAATTCCGGGACAGTAACTGGAGAGACCCAGTACTTC.

The V gene is TRBV9, the J gene TRBJ1-2; D possibly corresponds to TRBD1 (6 bases). From germline, CDR1 is SGDLS and CDR2 YYNGEE. V dropped 3 bases and J dropped 2 bases, with 17 bases sitting between them. CDR3 length: 16 residues. CDR3 protein: CASSAGGGPLNYGYTF. DNA for the CDR3: TGTGCCAGCAGCGCTGGGGGGGGGCCCCTGAACTATGGCTACACCTTC.

V gene TRBV9 combines with J gene TRBJ1-5; D is perhaps TRBD1 (5 bases). Between the trimmed V and J ends, which lost 2 bases and 0 bases, there was a span of 9 bases. The CDR3 has 15 residues. Germline assignment: CDR1 SGDLS and CDR2 YYNGEE. The CDR3 loop is CASSVSGDSNQPQHF. CDR3 DNA: TGTGCCAGCAGCGTCTCGGGGGATAGCAATCAGCCCCAGCATTTT.

The genes are TRBV25-1 and TRBJ1-2; unclear D gene. Germline V gives CDR1 MGHDK, CDR2 SYGVNS. The CDR3 length is 13 residues. V lost 4 bases to trimming and J lost 0 bases, with 6 bases between them. CDR3 coding DNA: TGTGCCAGCAGTGCCGGGACTAACTATGGCTACACCTTC. This gives the protein CASSAGTNYGYTF.

The genes are TRBV6-6 and TRBJ1-4; D might be TRBD1 (5 bases). V lost 8 bases and J 3 bases, leaving 10 bases between the germline ends. Per the germline V gene, CDR1 is MNHNY and CDR2 is SVGAGI (reference sequence). This CDR3 is built from 13 residues. The CDR3 DNA sequence: TGTGCCAGCCAGACAGACTCTAATGAAAAACTGTTTTTT. Its translation: CASQTDSNEKLFF.

The V and J genes are TRBV4-1 and TRBJ2-1, with 12 positions matching TRBD2. Germline V lookup: CDR1 MGHRA, CDR2 YSYEKL. The CDR3 sequence is 21 residues long. The junction had 15 bases not matched to a gene; V was cut back by 3 bases and J by 0 bases. This chain's CDR3 is CASSQGILAGGFITSYNEQFF. The CDR3 nucleotides are TGCGCCAGCAGCCAGGGCATACTAGCGGGGGGCTTTATTACCTCCTACAATGAGCAGTTCTTC.

The gene calls are TRBV29-1 and TRBJ2-5, with D hard to call. The germline V and J ends were trimmed by 3 bases and 1 base, with 6 bases remaining between them. Per germline, CDR1 SQVTM and CDR2 ANQGSEA. The length of the CDR3 is 12 residues. The DNA of the CDR3 is TGCAGCGTTGACGGATTCCAAGAGACCCAGTACTTC. Encoded protein: CSVDGFQETQYF.

The rearrangement uses TRBV9 and TRBJ1-2; D is uncertain. The CDR3 has 13 residues. Germline V CDR1 and CDR2: SGDLS, YYNGEE. V dropped 2 bases and J dropped 5 bases, with 10 bases sitting between them. The CDR3 spells CASSVGGMYGYTF. The CDR3 coding sequence is TGTGCCAGCAGCGTCGGAGGGATGTATGGCTACACCTTC.

The rearrangement uses TRBV5-1 and TRBJ2-4; D might be TRBD1 (6 bases). Germline V lookup: CDR1 SGHRS, CDR2 YFSETQ. The germline V and J ends were trimmed by 0 bases and 1 base, with 11 bases remaining between them. The CDR3 sequence is 16 residues long. CDR3 region: CASSLVGAGAKNIQYF. DNA for the CDR3: TGCGCCAGCAGCTTGGTGGGGGCTGGGGCCAAAAACATTCAGTACTTC.

V and J are TRBV2 and TRBJ2-1, with TRBD2 matching 9 bases. After removal of 8 bases from V and 10 bases from J, the junction contained 12 bases not matched to a gene. From germline, CDR1 is SNHLY and CDR2 FYNNEI. This CDR3 is built from 14 residues. This CDR3 is CASGGSGSRTEQFF. For the CDR3, the DNA is TGTGCCAGCGGGGGTAGCGGGAGCCGAACAGAGCAGTTCTTC.

The chain links TRBV11-3 to TRBJ2-7; tentative D call: TRBD1 (6 bases). V was clipped by 4 bases and J by 0 bases, with 10 bases between them. This CDR3 region has 14 residues. The V gene's germline CDR1 is SGHNT and CDR2 YENEEA. The CDR3 sequence is CASSYSGASYEQYF. The DNA for the CDR3 is TGTGCCAGCAGCTATTCAGGGGCCTCCTACGAGCAGTACTTC.

CDR3 DNA: TGTGCCAGCAGTCGGGACCCCGAAGCTTTCTTT. Protein: CASSRDPEAFF. J is TRBJ1-1 and V is TRBV2; D may be TRBD1 (5 bases). Trimming left V 5 bases short and J 8 bases short, with 9 bases between. CDR3 length: 11 amino acids. Germline CDR1 is SNHLY and CDR2 is FYNNEI.

The gene calls are TRBV6-6 and TRBJ2-3; D remains ambiguous. Per germline, CDR1 MNHNY and CDR2 SVGAGI (reference sequence). V gave up 7 bases and J gave up 2 bases, with 16 bases separating them. There are 15 residues in the CDR3. CDR3 nucleotide sequence: TGTGCCAGCATCTCGAGTTTGGCACACACAGATACGCAGTATTTT. This encodes CASISSLAHTDTQYF.

Worth noting for this clone: Distinct nucleotide sequences in the sample also encode this CDR3. The chain combines TRBV6-5 with TRBJ1-1; a weak D match, TRBD1 (5 bases). CDR3 length: 13 residues. The ends were cut back, 2 bases at V and 1 base at J, with 5 bases in the middle. CDR1 MNHEY and CDR2 SVGAGI come from the germline V gene. The CDR3 DNA is TGTGCCAGCAGTTACAGGGGGAACACTGAAGCTTTCTTT. Translating gives CASSYRGNTEAFF.

The chain employs TRBV19 and TRBJ1-3; a weak D match, TRBD1 (5 bases). Germline CDR1 reads LNHDA; CDR2 reads SQIVND (reference sequence). The CDR3 loop spans 17 amino acids. Trimming stripped 7 bases from V and 0 bases from J, with 19 bases between. For the CDR3, the DNA is TGTGCCAGTAAGGTTCCGGGGGGATGGAACTCTGGAAACACCATATATTTT. Protein product: CASKVPGGWNSGNTIYF.

V is TRBV6-5 and J is TRBJ2-7, with D possibly TRBD1 on 6 matching bases. CDR1 and CDR2 from the germline V gene are MNHEY and SVGAGI. The CDR3 contains 11 residues. V dropped 6 bases and J dropped 3 bases, with 6 bases sitting between them. CDR3: CASRDSYEQYF. The CDR3 DNA is TGTGCCAGCAGGGACAGCTACGAGCAGTACTTC.

The V gene is TRBV5-4, the J gene TRBJ1-1; D might be TRBD1 (5 bases). CDR3 length equals 16 residues. Germline V gene lookup returns CDR1 SGHNT and CDR2 YYREEE (reference sequence). The V and J ends lost 3 bases and 6 bases respectively, with 21 bases between them. CDR3 in amino acids: CASSSSQEDRDPEAFF. The CDR3 DNA is TGTGCCAGCAGCTCATCACAGGAAGATAGGGACCCTGAAGCTTTCTTT. Using reference TRBV5-4 and TRBJ1-1 for the parts outside the CDR3, the full variable domain is ETGVTQSPTHLIKTRGQQVTLRCSSQSGHNTVSWYQQALGQGPQFIFQYYREEENGRGNFPPRFSGLQFPNYSSELNVNALELDDSALYLCASSSSQEDRDPEAFFGQGTRLTVV.

This chain uses TRBV9 with TRBJ1-3, with a tentative D call TRBD1 (5 bases). Trimming pared 3 bases from V and 4 bases from J, leaving 11 bases between. The CDR3 extends over 14 amino acids. Germline V CDR1 and CDR2: SGDLS, YYNGEE. The CDR3 DNA reads as TGTGCCAGCAGCGGGAGGGGTTCGGGAAACACCATATATTTT. Protein sequence: CASSGRGSGNTIYF.

By sample fraction, this clone is medium-sized (0.01 to 0.1%). The chain joins TRBV2 to TRBJ2-7, with 10 bases matching TRBD1. CDR1 is SNHLY and CDR2 is FYNNEI in the germline V gene. This CDR3 has 16 residues. V dropped 3 bases and J dropped 3; count of bases not matched to a gene: 8. The DNA of the CDR3 is TGTGCCAGCAGTGATACCATGACAGGGGGCATCTACGAGCAGTACTTC. This encodes CASSDTMTGGIYEQYF.

This clone was observed a few times. The J gene is TRBJ1-2, the V gene TRBV15, with TRBD1 as a possible D gene (5 bases). CDR3 size: 14 residues. Germline V gives CDR1 LNHNV, CDR2 YYDKDF (reference sequence). V was shortened by 2 bases and J by 4 bases, with 11 bases between the two germline ends. The CDR3 nucleotides read TGTGCCACCAGCAGACAGGGCGTCCTCTATGGCTACACCTTC. The encoded protein is CATSRQGVLYGYTF.

The chain uses TRBV5-1 and TRBJ1-1, with D possibly being TRBD1 (5 bases). Germline V lookup: CDR1 SGHRS, CDR2 YFSETQ. Trimming took off 4 bases at V and 0 bases at J, with 7 bases between the two ends. The CDR3 is made up of 13 amino acids. CDR3 residues: CASSGGMNTEAFF. CDR3 nucleotides: TGCGCCAGCAGCGGGGGAATGAACACTGAAGCTTTCTTT.